The rows below give T cell receptor beta chains drawn from one sample of a study of blood T cells in healthy people across ages. TCRdb independently ran MiXCR on the 5' RACE reads; one entry per CDR3 protein. The data show about 1,400,000 distinct CDR3 sequences, with roughly 64% seen just once and about 6.7% held by the top ten. Sample: blood. Every receptor here comes from a young man in good health. CDR3s include the opening cysteine and the closing phenylalanine or tryptophan. The D gene is left open where the match is weak. Clone size is stated in some rows and not others, as once, few, many or a class when expanded.

clone_size	cdr3_length	v_call	j_call	d_call	cdr3_aa	cdr3_nt
few	16	TRBV2	TRBJ2-1	TRBD1	CASTLGGQGAYNEQFF	TGTGCCAGCACCTTAGGGGGACAGGGGGCGTACAATGAGCAGTTCTTC
NA	17	TRBV4-1	TRBJ1-1	NA	CASSQVRTYRENTEAFF	TGCGCCAGCAGCCAAGTCCGGACCTATAGGGAGAACACTGAAGCTTTCTTT
NA	14	TRBV5-5	TRBJ1-5	NA	CASSPNRGHQPQHF	TGTGCCAGCAGCCCCAACCGGGGCCATCAGCCCCAGCATTTT
many	15	TRBV7-2	TRBJ2-7	TRBD2	CASSRTSGSSYEQYF	TGTGCCAGCAGCAGGACTAGCGGGAGCTCCTACGAGCAGTACTTC
NA	16	TRBV11-2	TRBJ2-2	NA	CASSLLRARQPGELFF	TGTGCCAGCAGCTTATTGAGGGCCCGGCAACCCGGGGAGCTGTTTTTT
few	16	TRBV2	TRBJ2-7	TRBD2	CASRAGLAGDFYEQYF	TGTGCCAGCAGAGCTGGACTAGCGGGAGACTTCTACGAGCAGTACTTC
few	11	TRBV20-1	TRBJ2-7	TRBD1	CSADRDYEQYF	TGCAGTGCTGACAGGGACTACGAGCAGTACTTC
few	11	TRBV20-1	TRBJ2-5	NA	CSATDLETQYF	TGCAGTGCTACGGACTTAGAGACCCAGTACTTC
few	11	TRBV28	TRBJ1-5	NA	CASSSDQPQHF	TGTGCCAGCAGTTCCGATCAGCCCCAGCATTTT
once	17	TRBV7-2	TRBJ2-3	NA	CASSREGAGGITDTQYF	TGTGCCAGCAGCCGAGAGGGGGCGGGGGGCATCACAGATACGCAGTATTTT
few	12	TRBV6-5	TRBJ2-1	NA	CASSRASDEQFF	TGTGCCAGCAGTAGGGCCTCCGATGAGCAGTTCTTC
NA	12	TRBV20-1	TRBJ2-1	NA	CSVRGDSDEQFF	TGCAGTGTTAGGGGGGACAGTGATGAGCAGTTCTTC
many	16	TRBV4-3	TRBJ1-1	NA	CASSQDTGGLNTEAFF	TGCGCCAGCAGCCAAGATACCGGGGGGCTTAACACTGAAGCTTTCTTT
NA	13	TRBV2	TRBJ2-7	TRBD2	CASATSGYREQYF	TGTGCCAGCGCTACTAGCGGGTACAGAGAGCAGTACTTC
NA	13	TRBV27	TRBJ2-7	NA	CASSFQGSNEQYF	TGTGCCAGCAGTTTTCAGGGGTCTAACGAGCAGTACTTC
NA	14	TRBV5-6	TRBJ2-1	NA	CASGRGPPYNEQFF	TGTGCCAGCGGGCGGGGTCCGCCCTACAATGAGCAGTTCTTC
NA	14	TRBV29-1	TRBJ2-7	NA	CSVEDLEGAYEQYF	TGCAGCGTTGAAGATCTGGAGGGGGCCTACGAGCAGTACTTC
NA	17	TRBV5-1	TRBJ2-1	TRBD2	CASSLSRSGRAGNEQFF	TGCGCCAGCAGCTTGTCTAGGAGCGGGAGGGCCGGGAATGAGCAGTTCTTC
NA	14	TRBV24-1	TRBJ2-3	NA	CATSQGYNTDTQYF	TGTGCCACCAGTCAGGGGTATAACACAGATACGCAGTATTTT
NA	15	TRBV10-3	TRBJ1-1	NA	CAISGRGAGRTEAFF	TGTGCCATCAGTGGCCGTGGGGCAGGGAGAACTGAAGCTTTCTTT
NA	14	TRBV27	TRBJ2-4	TRBD1	CASSYRQGVYGQYF	TGTGCCAGCAGTTACCGACAGGGGGTCTACGGGCAGTACTTC
few	11	TRBV20-1	TRBJ2-7	NA	CSVIQDSEQYF	TGCAGTGTTATCCAAGACAGCGAGCAGTACTTC
few	14	TRBV20-1	TRBJ2-1	TRBD2	CSARVASGSNEQFF	TGCAGTGCTAGAGTGGCTAGCGGGTCCAATGAGCAGTTCTTC
once	12	TRBV27	TRBJ2-3	NA	CASRSFPDTQYF	TGTGCCAGCAGGAGTTTCCCAGATACGCAGTATTTT
few	14	TRBV7-2	TRBJ2-5	NA	CASSLGGPGETQYF	TGTGCCAGCAGCTTAGGCGGGCCGGGAGAGACCCAGTACTTC
NA	14	TRBV29-1	TRBJ1-2	NA	CSVEATWGGYGYTF	TGCAGCGTTGAAGCAACGTGGGGGGGTTATGGCTACACCTTC
once	17	TRBV10-3	TRBJ1-4	TRBD1	CAISAESRDRGDEKLFF	TGTGCCATCAGTGCAGAATCCCGGGACAGGGGAGATGAAAAACTGTTTTTT
once	13	TRBV6-6	TRBJ1-1	NA	CASSPFEGTKAFF	TGTGCCAGCAGCCCATTTGAGGGTACTAAAGCTTTCTTT
NA	16	TRBV20-1	TRBJ2-3	TRBD2	CSAGAGTSGSADTQYF	TGCAGTGCGGGCGCCGGGACTAGCGGGAGTGCAGATACGCAGTATTTT
few	14	TRBV6-5	TRBJ1-6	NA	CASSSGRQRSPLHF	TGTGCCAGCAGTTCAGGACGGCAGCGCTCACCCCTCCACTTT
few	15	TRBV29-1	TRBJ1-2	TRBD1	CSVDQGAGSNYGYTF	TGCAGCGTGGACCAGGGGGCCGGATCTAACTATGGCTACACCTTC
NA	12	TRBV20-1	TRBJ2-5	NA	CSASRPLGTQYF	TGCAGTGCTAGTAGGCCACTTGGAACCCAGTACTTC
NA	17	TRBV4-1	TRBJ2-3	TRBD2	CASSPRVAGAVTDTQYF	TGCGCCAGCAGCCCGCGAGTAGCGGGAGCGGTTACAGATACGCAGTATTTT
NA	14	TRBV5-1	TRBJ2-3	TRBD1	CASSYGQGADTQYF	TGCGCCAGCAGCTACGGACAGGGTGCAGATACGCAGTATTTT
few	15	TRBV12-3/TRBV12-4	TRBJ2-7	NA	CASSFETGHTYEQYF	TGTGCCAGCAGTTTTGAAACAGGGCACACCTACGAGCAGTACTTC
NA	17	TRBV15	TRBJ2-7	NA	CATSRVQGGAADYEQYF	TGTGCCACCAGCAGAGTCCAGGGAGGAGCGGCAGACTACGAGCAGTACTTC
NA	14	TRBV6-1	TRBJ2-1	NA	CASSVPTRANEQFF	TGTGCCAGCAGTGTTCCCACGAGGGCCAATGAGCAGTTCTTC
NA	15	TRBV7-9	TRBJ1-5	NA	CASSLSWDTHQPQHF	TGTGCCAGCAGCTTAAGTTGGGACACCCATCAGCCCCAGCATTTT
few	10	TRBV20-1	TRBJ2-7	NA	CSGLDYEQYF	TGCAGTGGACTAGACTACGAGCAGTACTTC
NA	14	TRBV12-3/TRBV12-4	TRBJ2-7	NA	CASSRGTVDYEQYF	TGTGCCAGCAGTCGCGGGACAGTGGACTACGAGCAGTACTTC
NA	15	TRBV27	TRBJ2-7	TRBD2	CASSSPRGRSYEQYF	TGTGCCAGCAGTTCCCCGCGGGGGAGGTCCTACGAGCAGTACTTC
NA	16	TRBV10-3	TRBJ2-2	TRBD1	CAISHGADRGTGELFF	TGTGCCATCAGTCATGGGGCGGACAGGGGGACCGGGGAGCTGTTTTTT
NA	11	TRBV6-6	TRBJ2-2	NA	CASLGRGELFF	TGTGCCAGCTTAGGGAGGGGGGAGCTGTTTTTT
NA	15	TRBV20-1	TRBJ2-1	TRBD2	CSARLAELSYNEQFF	TGCAGTGCTAGACTAGCGGAACTCTCCTACAATGAGCAGTTCTTC
few	17	TRBV10-3	TRBJ2-3	NA	CAISESTGPEEGDTQYF	TGTGCCATCAGTGAGTCGACAGGACCGGAGGAAGGGGATACGCAGTATTTT
NA	16	TRBV12-3/TRBV12-4	TRBJ2-7	NA	CASSELPSTSSYEQYF	TGTGCCAGCAGTGAACTTCCTTCGACAAGCTCCTACGAGCAGTACTTC
NA	15	TRBV6-2/TRBV6-3	TRBJ2-1	TRBD2	CASSTGSGGRNEQFF	TGTGCCAGCAGTACCGGTAGCGGGGGGAGAAATGAGCAGTTCTTC
NA	15	TRBV7-2	TRBJ2-7	TRBD2	CASSATSGGAYEQYF	TGTGCCAGCAGCGCGACTAGCGGGGGAGCCTACGAGCAGTACTTC
NA	15	TRBV7-2	TRBJ2-3	NA	CASSPRRGNTDTQYF	TGTGCCAGCAGCCCACGTCGGGGGAACACAGATACGCAGTATTTT
once	15	TRBV29-1	TRBJ2-1	NA	CSVEDPRGLHNEQFF	TGCAGCGTTGAAGACCCCAGGGGCCTTCACAATGAGCAGTTCTTC
few	14	TRBV12-3/TRBV12-4	TRBJ2-3	NA	CASSHAGLGDTQYF	TGTGCCAGCAGTCACGCAGGCCTAGGGGATACGCAGTATTTT
few	17	TRBV6-1	TRBJ2-7	TRBD2	CASSPPKLAGTTYEQYF	TGTGCCAGCAGTCCACCTAAGCTAGCGGGGACCACCTACGAGCAGTACTTC
NA	15	TRBV15	TRBJ2-3	NA	CATSRDLGTAGTQYF	TGTGCCACCAGCAGAGATCTTGGGACGGCAGGTACGCAGTATTTT
many	14	TRBV6-2/TRBV6-3	TRBJ2-2	NA	CASSYADNTGELFF	TGTGCCAGCAGTTACGCGGACAACACCGGGGAGCTGTTTTTT